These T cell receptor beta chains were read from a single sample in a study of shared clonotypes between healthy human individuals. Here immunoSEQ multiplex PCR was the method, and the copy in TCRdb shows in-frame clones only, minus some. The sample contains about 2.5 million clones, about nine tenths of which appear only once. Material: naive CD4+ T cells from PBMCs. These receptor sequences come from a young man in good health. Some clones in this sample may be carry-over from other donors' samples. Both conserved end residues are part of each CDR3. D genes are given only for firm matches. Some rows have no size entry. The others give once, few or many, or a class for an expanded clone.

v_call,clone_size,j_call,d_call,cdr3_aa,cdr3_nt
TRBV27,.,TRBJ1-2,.,CASSFHTGNGYTF,TGTGCCAGCAGTTTCCATACAGGGAATGGCTACACCTTC
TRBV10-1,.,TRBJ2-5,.,CASIREQETQYF,TGCGCCAGCATCAGGGAACAAGAGACCCAGTACTTC
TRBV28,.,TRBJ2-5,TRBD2,CASSSGRRLAGAGKETQYF,TGTGCCAGCAGTTCGGGACGAAGACTAGCGGGTGCAGGGAAAGAGACCCAGTACTTC
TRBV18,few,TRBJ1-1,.,CASSPIAGRDTEAFF,TGTGCCAGCTCACCGATCGCAGGGAGGGACACTGAAGCTTTCTTT
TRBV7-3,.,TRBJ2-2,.,CASSLTGDGELFF,TGTGCCAGCAGCTTAACGGGAGACGGGGAGCTGTTTTTT
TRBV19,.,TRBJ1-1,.,CATAGVVGTEAFF,TGTGCCACAGCCGGGGTGGTGGGCACTGAAGCTTTCTTT
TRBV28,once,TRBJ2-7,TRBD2,CASSLRISGDYEQYF,TGTGCCAGCAGTTTAAGGATAAGCGGGGACTACGAGCAGTACTTC
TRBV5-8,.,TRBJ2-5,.,CASAERETQYF,TGTGCCAGCGCAGAGAGGGAGACCCAGTACTTC
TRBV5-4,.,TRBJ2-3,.,CASSFDGIHTDTQYF,TGTGCCAGCAGCTTTGATGGAATCCACACAGATACGCAGTATTTT
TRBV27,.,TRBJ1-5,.,CASSLRVGGQPQHF,TGTGCCAGCAGTTTAAGGGTGGGGGGTCAGCCCCAGCATTTT
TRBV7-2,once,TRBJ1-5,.,CASSLGGGGQPQHF,TGTGCCAGCAGCCTGGGGGGGGGCGGTCAGCCCCAGCATTTT
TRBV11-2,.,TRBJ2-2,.,CASSLGRNTGELFF,TGTGCCAGCAGCTTAGGGCGGAACACCGGGGAGCTGTTTTTT
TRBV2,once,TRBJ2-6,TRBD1,CASSPGQGVAGANVLTF,TGTGCCAGCAGCCCGGGACAGGGTGTAGCTGGGGCCAACGTCCTGACTTTC
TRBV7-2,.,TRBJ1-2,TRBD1,CASSPGTGRVYGYTF,TGTGCCAGCAGCCCCGGGACAGGGAGAGTTTATGGCTACACCTTC
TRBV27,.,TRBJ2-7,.,CASSLMVWPGDTYEQYF,TGTGCCAGCAGTTTAATGGTCTGGCCAGGGGACACCTACGAGCAGTACTTC
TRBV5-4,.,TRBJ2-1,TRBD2,CASSKGLAENNEQFF,TGTGCCAGCAGCAAGGGACTAGCGGAGAACAATGAGCAGTTCTTC
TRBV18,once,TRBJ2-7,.,CASSPTAYDYEQYF,TGTGCCAGCTCACCAACTGCCTACGACTACGAGCAGTACTTC
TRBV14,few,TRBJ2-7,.,CASSMPGAPYEQYF,TGTGCCAGCAGCATGCCGGGAGCACCTTACGAGCAGTACTTC
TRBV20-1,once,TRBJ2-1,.,CRSGGNEQFF,TGCAGGAGTGGTGGCAATGAGCAGTTCTTC
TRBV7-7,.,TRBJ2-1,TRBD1,CASSLQGAGEQFF,TGTGCCAGCAGTTTACAGGGGGCTGGCGAGCAGTTCTTC
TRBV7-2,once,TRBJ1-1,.,CASSYEWYTEAFF,TGTGCCAGCAGCTACGAGTGGTACACTGAAGCTTTCTTT
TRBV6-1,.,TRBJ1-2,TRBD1,CASSRRTGPNYGYTF,TGTGCCAGCAGTCGCCGGACAGGGCCCAACTATGGCTACACCTTC
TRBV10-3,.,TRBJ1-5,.,CAISDPDRNQPQHF,TGTGCCATCAGTGACCCCGACAGAAATCAGCCCCAGCATTTT
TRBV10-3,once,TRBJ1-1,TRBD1,CAITVRDRVLNTEAFF,TGTGCCATCACAGTCCGGGACAGGGTATTGAACACTGAAGCTTTCTTT
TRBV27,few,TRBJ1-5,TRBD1,CASSARQGNQPQHF,TGTGCCAGCAGTGCCCGACAGGGGAATCAGCCCCAGCATTTT
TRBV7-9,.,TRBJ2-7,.,CASSLIDSPLLEQYF,TGTGCCAGCAGCTTGATTGACTCACCTCTGCTCGAGCAGTACTTC
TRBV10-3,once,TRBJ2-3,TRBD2,CAISESRGLAVLDTQYF,TGTGCCATCAGTGAGTCAAGAGGACTAGCGGTGCTAGATACGCAGTATTTT
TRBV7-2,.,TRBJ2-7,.,CASSPEGQSQYF,TGTGCCAGCAGCCCTGAAGGGCAGTCGCAGTACTTC
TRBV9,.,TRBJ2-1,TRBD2,CASSVASGTGNEQFF,TGTGCCAGCAGCGTAGCTAGCGGGACCGGCAATGAGCAGTTCTTC
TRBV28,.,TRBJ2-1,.,CASSSTGRRYNEQFF,TGTGCCAGCAGTTCAACAGGGCGGAGGTACAATGAGCAGTTCTTC
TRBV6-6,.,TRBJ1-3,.,CASSYSGSGNTIYF,TGTGCCAGCAGTTACTCAGGGAGCGGAAACACCATATATTTT
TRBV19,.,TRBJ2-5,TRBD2,CASQREGLGETQYF,TGTGCCAGCCAGCGGGAGGGCCTTGGGGAGACCCAGTACTTC
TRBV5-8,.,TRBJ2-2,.,CASSLGGPHTGELFF,TGTGCCAGCAGCTTGGGGGGGCCGCACACCGGGGAGCTGTTTTTT
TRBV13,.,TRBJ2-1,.,CASSYLKGQTSPSYNEQFF,TGTGCCAGCAGCTACCTAAAGGGGCAGACGTCCCCCTCCTACAATGAGCAGTTCTTC
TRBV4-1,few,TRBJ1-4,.,CASSLQIQEKLFF,TGCGCCAGCAGCTTACAAATTCAGGAAAAACTGTTTTTT
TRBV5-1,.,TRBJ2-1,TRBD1,CASSLQTGPPWVSSYNEQFF,TGCGCCAGCAGCTTACAGACAGGGCCGCCATGGGTTAGCTCCTACAATGAGCAGTTCTTC
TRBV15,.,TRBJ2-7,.,CATSPGKRGEQYF,TGTGCCACCAGCCCCGGGAAGAGGGGCGAGCAGTACTTC
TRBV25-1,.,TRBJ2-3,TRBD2,CASSDPAGGTDTQYF,TGTGCCAGCAGTGATCCTGCGGGAGGCACAGATACGCAGTATTTT
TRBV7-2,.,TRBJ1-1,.,CASSLALRGTEAFF,TGTGCCAGCAGCTTAGCGCTCCGGGGCACTGAAGCTTTCTTT
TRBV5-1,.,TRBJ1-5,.,CASSLSGGDLRDQPQHF,TGCGCCAGCAGCTTGAGTGGCGGAGACCTCCGGGATCAGCCCCAGCATTTT
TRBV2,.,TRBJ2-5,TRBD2,CASSKTGGGETQYF,TGTGCCAGCTCGAAAACAGGCGGGGGAGAGACCCAGTACTTC
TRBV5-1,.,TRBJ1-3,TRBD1,CASSLEGAPGNTIYF,TGCGCCAGCAGCTTGGAGGGGGCGCCTGGAAACACCATATATTTT
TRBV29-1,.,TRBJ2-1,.,CSAHTRTSVSYNEQFF,TGCAGCGCCCATACAAGGACATCGGTTTCCTACAATGAGCAGTTCTTC
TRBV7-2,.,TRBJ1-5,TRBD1,CASSLRGQGARQPQHF,TGTGCCAGCAGCTTGAGAGGGCAGGGGGCTCGTCAGCCCCAGCATTTT
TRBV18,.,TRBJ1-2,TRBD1,CASSPTGADYGYTF,TGTGCCAGCTCACCGACAGGGGCGGACTATGGCTACACCTTC
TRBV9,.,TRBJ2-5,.,CASSALGGETQYF,TGTGCCAGCAGCGCGCTCGGGGGAGAGACCCAGTACTTC
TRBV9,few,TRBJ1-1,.,CASSVEGNTEAFF,TGTGCCAGCAGCGTAGAAGGTAACACTGAAGCTTTCTTT
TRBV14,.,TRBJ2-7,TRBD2,CASSLAGVRYEQYF,TGTGCCAGCAGCCTAGCGGGAGTACGCTACGAGCAGTACTTC
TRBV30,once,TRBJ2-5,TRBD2,CAWSEGLAGYETQYF,TGTGCCTGGAGTGAGGGACTAGCGGGATATGAGACCCAGTACTTC
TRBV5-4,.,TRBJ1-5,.,CASSLYDRDRGSCRPQHF,TGTGCCAGCAGCTTGTACGATCGGGACCGGGGTTCATGTAGGCCCCAGCATTTT